Below, 26 T cell receptor beta chains from the same sample are listed, as sequenced in a study of T cell responses to AZD1222 COVID-19 vaccine. Some clones are missing from TCRdb's copy, which holds only in-frame ones; the method was immunoSEQ multiplex PCR. Of some 100,000 clones in the sample, 88% are singletons; the top ten hold 3.5%. The sample was peripheral blood, taken 28 days after the second AZD1222 dose. These receptors all stem from an adult who received the AZD1222 COVID-19 vaccine.

The chain employs TRBV19 and TRBJ1-5; D gene unclear. CDR1 and CDR2 (germline): LNHDA, SQIVND (reference sequence). Between the trimmed V and J ends, which lost 4 bases and 0 bases, there was a span of 10 bases. The CDR3 sequence is 15 residues long. CDR3 DNA: TGTGCCAGTAGTACCAGTCGGGGTAGCAATCAGCCCCAGCATTTT. Translation: CASSTSRGSNQPQHF.

In its sample, this clone was seen once. The gene calls are TRBV15 and TRBJ2-7; D is perhaps TRBD1 or TRBD2 (5 bases each). This CDR3 has 15 residues. Trimming removed 8 bases from V and 2 bases from J, with 19 bases in between. Germline V gene data show CDR1 as LNHNV and CDR2 as YYDKDF (reference sequence). The CDR3 sequence: CATSGDRDHPYEQYF. The CDR3 DNA reads as TGTGCCACCTCCGGTGACCGGGACCACCCCTACGAGCAGTACTTC.

This clone was recorded once. V is TRBV5-6 and J is TRBJ1-2; no clear D gene. Germline loops: CDR1 SGHDT, CDR2 YYEEEE. The germline V and J ends were trimmed by 3 bases and 6 bases, with 9 bases remaining between them. The CDR3 runs 12 residues. CDR3 protein: CASSYWENGYTF. The DNA for the CDR3 is TGTGCCAGCAGCTATTGGGAGAATGGCTACACCTTC.

The chain uses TRBV18 and TRBJ2-3; D is uncertain. The V end was cut by 3 bases, the J end by 3 bases, with 4 bases between. This CDR3 contains 12 residues. From germline, CDR1 is KGHSH and CDR2 LQKENI. The CDR3 bases are TGTGCCAGCTCACCGGGGACAGATACGCAGTATTTT. Its translation is CASSPGTDTQYF.

This chain connects TRBV6-2 or TRBV6-3 to TRBJ2-7; possibly TRBD2 for D (6 bases). CDR1 and CDR2 (germline): MNHEY, SVGEGT. V was shortened by 2 bases and J by 7 bases, with 15 bases between the two germline ends. The CDR3 sequence is 14 residues long. This CDR3 is CASSYNPQGGEQYF. For the CDR3, the DNA is TGTGCCAGCAGTTACAACCCCCAGGGAGGAGAGCAGTACTTC.

The table lists this clone with a few counts. The V gene is TRBV3-1 (or the pseudogene TRBV3-2), the J gene TRBJ2-7; 8 nucleotides match TRBD2. This CDR3 has 15 residues. Trimming at V came to 1 base and at J to 3 bases, leaving 5 bases not matched to a gene. CDR1 and CDR2 from the germline V gene are LGHDT and YNNKEL (reference sequence). CDR3 sequence: CASSQGPSGYYEQYF. The CDR3 DNA reads TGTGCCAGCAGCCAAGGTCCTAGCGGGTACTACGAGCAGTACTTC.

The J gene is TRBJ1-6, the V gene TRBV10-3; D is undetermined. Germline V gives CDR1 ENHRY, CDR2 SYGVKD. This CDR3 spans 18 amino acids. The V gene lost 0 bases and the J gene lost 0 bases, with 12 bases spanning the gap. As DNA, the CDR3 is TGTGCCATCAGTGAGTCGAAAGACGGCGGCTCCTATAATTCACCCCTCCACTTT. It translates to CAISESKDGGSYNSPLHF.

V is TRBV10-3 and J is TRBJ2-7; D might be TRBD2 (7 bases). Germline CDR1 and CDR2: ENHRY and SYGVKD. Trimming removed 8 bases from V and 0 bases from J, with 14 bases in between. The CDR3 consists of 14 residues. The CDR3 nucleotides are TGTGCCATCGGGAGGGGGGGCGCCTCCTACGAGCAGTACTTC. Protein sequence: CAIGRGGASYEQYF.

The chain has TRBV9 and TRBJ1-1; TRBD1 aligns across 7 bases. Germline-derived CDR1 and CDR2 are SGDLS and YYNGEE. The ends lost 0 bases at V and 4 bases at J; junction bases unmatched: 6. CDR3 size: 15 residues. In DNA, the CDR3 is TGTGCCAGCAGCGTAGGACAGGGTTGGGGCACTGAAGCTTTCTTT. Amino acids: CASSVGQGWGTEAFF. The full variable domain, its missing parts supplied by reference TRBV9 and TRBJ1-1, is DSGVTQTPKHLITATGQRVTLRCSPRSGDLSVYWYQQSLDQGLQFLIQYYNGEERAKGNILERFSAQQFPDLHSELNLSSLELGDSALYFCASSVGQGWGTEAFFGQGTRLTVV.

In its sample, this clone was seen a few times. The chain joins TRBV6-5 to TRBJ2-7, with 7 bases aligning to TRBD1. This CDR3 spans 12 amino acids. Trimming took 4 bases from V and 5 from J; bases not matched to a gene: 2. Germline CDR1 reads MNHEY; CDR2 reads SVGAGI. CDR3 in DNA: TGTGCCAGCAGTTCCAGGGGGAACGAGCAGTACTTC. It encodes CASSSRGNEQYF.

The CDR3, as DNA: TGCAGTGCTAGAGACCTAAATGGCTACACCTTC. Translating gives CSARDLNGYTF. The chain joins TRBV20-1 to TRBJ1-2; no definite D call. This CDR3 is 11 amino acids long. From germline, CDR1 is DFQATT and CDR2 SNEGSKA (reference sequence). Trimming took 0 bases from V and 6 from J, leaving 5 bases between them.

The chain uses TRBV11-2 and TRBJ1-6; the D gene is possibly TRBD1 (5 bases). CDR3 length: 17 amino acids. The V end lost 1 base, the J end lost 10 bases, and 20 bases lay between the germline ends. Per germline, CDR1 SGHAT and CDR2 FQNNGV. CDR3 in amino acids: CASSLVGSRRGGSPLHF. CDR3 nucleotides: TGTGCCAGCAGCTTAGTTGGATCGAGGAGGGGCGGGTCACCCCTCCACTTT.

This chain connects TRBV19 to TRBJ1-5, with 8 bases fitting TRBD1. After removal of 8 bases from V and 9 bases from J, the junction contained 9 bases not matched to a gene. Germline lookup yields CDR1 LNHDA and CDR2 SQIVND (reference sequence). The CDR3 contains 13 residues. The CDR3 DNA follows: TGTGCCAGTCACTGGGCAGGGGGCCGGCCCCAGCATTTT. Encoded protein: CASHWAGGRPQHF.

The rearrangement links TRBV5-4 to TRBJ2-1; TRBD2 is a possible D gene (5 bases). With 4 bases removed from V and 4 bases from J, the gap between germline ends came to 18 bases. This CDR3 contains 16 residues. Germline-derived CDR1 and CDR2 are SGHNT and YYREEE (reference sequence). CDR3 in amino acids: CASSPRGGLLYNEQFF. In DNA, the CDR3 is TGTGCCAGCAGCCCACGGGGTGGGCTACTATACAATGAGCAGTTCTTC.

The chain couples TRBV10-2 to TRBJ2-7; D is uncertain. Per germline, CDR1 WSHSY and CDR2 SAAADI. The ends were cut back, 2 bases at V and 3 bases at J, with 5 bases in the middle. The CDR3 has 12 amino acids. CDR3 sequence (DNA): TGCGCCAGCAGTGAGAGCTACTACGAGCAGTACTTC. Translation: CASSESYYEQYF.

This clone has only one observation. The V call is TRBV28, the J call TRBJ1-4, with D possibly being TRBD1 (5 bases). Germline values: CDR1 MDHEN, CDR2 SYDVKM. The CDR3 loop spans 15 amino acids. V was cut by 6 bases and J by 5 bases, with 16 bases left in between. CDR3 sequence (DNA): TGTGCCAGCAGCCCAACAGGAGGTTTAAATGAAAAACTGTTTTTT. This gives the protein CASSPTGGLNEKLFF.

This clone was seen a handful of times. V gene TRBV7-2 combines with J gene TRBJ1-6, with TRBD1 identical over 8 bases. Trimming removed 4 bases from V and 9 bases from J; junction bases left unmatched: 8. Looked up from germline, CDR1 is SGHTA and CDR2 is FQGNSA. CDR3 size: 15 residues. The CDR3 is CASSSTGAGSSPLHF. In DNA, the CDR3 is TGTGCCAGCAGCTCGACAGGGGCGGGAAGTTCACCCCTCCACTTT.

This chain joins TRBV29-1 and TRBJ2-1, with no clear D. In germline, CDR1 is SQVTM, CDR2 ANQGSEA. The CDR3 runs to 14 residues. Trimming removed 1 base at V and 6 bases at J, with 13 bases between. The DNA of the CDR3 is TGCAGCGTTGAAGCGGTTAGCTTAATCAATGAGCAGTTCTTC. It is translated as CSVEAVSLINEQFF.

This clone was picked up a small number of times. This sequence joins TRBV7-9 and TRBJ1-4; D is unclear. Trimming pared 4 bases from V and 5 bases from J, leaving 11 bases between. This CDR3 comprises 14 residues. Germline CDR1 SEHNR, CDR2 FQNEAQ (reference sequence). CDR3 sequence reads: CASSYAAGNEKLFF. CDR3 sequence (DNA): TGTGCCAGCAGCTACGCCGCGGGCAATGAAAAACTGTTTTTT.

The chain recombines TRBV9 with TRBJ1-2; unclear D gene. This CDR3 has 11 amino acids. Per the germline V gene, CDR1 is SGDLS and CDR2 is YYNGEE. V was trimmed by 0 bases and J by 6 bases, leaving 3 bases between them. The CDR3 nucleotides read TGTGCCAGCAGCGTAGGGGATGGCTACACCTTC. Its protein is CASSVGDGYTF. Full variable domain (rest looked up from reference TRBV9 and TRBJ1-2): DSGVTQTPKHLITATGQRVTLRCSPRSGDLSVYWYQQSLDQGLQFLIQYYNGEERAKGNILERFSAQQFPDLHSELNLSSLELGDSALYFCASSVGDGYTFGSGTRLTVV.

This clone was seen a few times. The chain links TRBV27 to TRBJ1-2; D is unresolved. Germline-derived CDR1 and CDR2 are MNHEY and SMNVEV (reference sequence). This CDR3 spans 12 amino acids. V gave up 5 bases and J gave up 3 bases, with 7 bases separating them. The CDR3 sequence: CASSGRYYGYTF. CDR3 DNA sequence: TGTGCCAGCAGTGGGCGGTACTATGGCTACACCTTC.

This chain connects TRBV9 to TRBJ2-1; 7 bases are shared with TRBD1. In germline, CDR1 is SGDLS, CDR2 YYNGEE. The CDR3 covers 12 residues. V lost 3 bases, J lost 15 bases, and 9 bases stayed unmatched. The CDR3 coding sequence is TGTGCCAGCAGCGAACCCGGGACAGCACCGTTCTTC. It encodes CASSEPGTAPFF.

This clone was seen only a few times. The chain links TRBV4-3 to TRBJ1-5, with D unclear. This CDR3 is 14 amino acids long. The V end was cut by 0 bases, the J end by 6 bases, with 9 bases between. Germline V gene sequence: CDR1 LGHNA, CDR2 YSLEER. The CDR3 loop reads CASSQDEWGQPQHF. CDR3 in DNA: TGCGCCAGCAGCCAAGATGAGTGGGGTCAGCCCCAGCATTTT.

The gene calls are TRBV11-2 and TRBJ2-7; TRBD2 aligns across 8 bases. The V segment lost 5 bases and the J segment 2 bases; nucleotides outside the gene matches: 8. The germline CDR1 and CDR2 sequences are SGHAT and FQNNGV. The CDR3 has 15 amino acids. The CDR3 spells CASSPGGSGAYEQYF. The CDR3 nucleotides are TGTGCCAGCAGCCCGGGCGGTAGCGGGGCCTACGAGCAGTACTTC.

This clone was seen just once. In DNA form, the CDR3 reads TGTGCCAGCAGCCCACGGGAGACCTACGAGCAGTACTTC. It yields the protein CASSPRETYEQYF. The V gene is TRBV6-1, the J gene TRBJ2-7; a weak D match, TRBD2 (6 bases). V lost 6 bases to trimming and J lost 2 bases, with 11 bases between them. CDR1 and CDR2 (germline): MNHNS, SASEGT. The CDR3 covers 13 residues.

The chain joins TRBV5-6 to TRBJ1-6; no reliable D call. V was cut by 0 bases and J by 6 bases, with 10 bases left in between. The CDR3 is 15 residues long. CDR1 SGHDT and CDR2 YYEEEE come from the germline V gene. The CDR3 spells CASSLDAFSNSPLHF. In nucleotides, the CDR3 is TGTGCCAGCAGCTTGGATGCCTTCAGTAATTCACCCCTCCACTTT.